A single sample gave rise to the 20 T cell receptor beta chains below, sequenced in a study of CD8 T cells in Susac syndrome. cDNA came from roughly 0.47 to 1 ug RNA primed by random hexamers. From the immunoSEQ multiplex PCR reads, TCRdb called clonotypes with MiXCR, one entry per CDR3 protein. The sample has 180,000 or so distinct CDR3 sequences, under 97% seen once. The sample taken for sequencing was CD4+ T cells from PBMCs. The receptors were gathered from a human donor with multiple sclerosis.

This rearrangement joins TRBV28 to TRBJ2-3; 8 nucleotides line up with TRBD2. The CDR3 has 14 amino acids. Trimming cost V 7 bases and J 1 base; bases outside gene matches: 4. Per the germline V gene, CDR1 is MDHEN and CDR2 is SYDVKM. CDR3 bases: TGTGCCAGCACAGTAGCGGGGCGCACAGATACGCAGTATTTT. It specifies CASTVAGRTDTQYF. Drawing the rest from reference TRBV28 and TRBJ2-3, the complete variable domain is DVKVTQSSRYLVKRTGEKVFLECVQDMDHENMFWYRQDPGLGLRLIYFSYDVKMKEKGDIPEGYSVSREKKERFSLILESASTNQTSMYLCASTVAGRTDTQYFGPGTRLTVL.

This clonotype came up once. V and J are TRBV7-9 and TRBJ1-1; D uncertain. The CDR3 extends over 13 amino acids. Germline loops: CDR1 SEHNR, CDR2 FQNEAQ (reference sequence). Trimming shortened V by 7 bases and J by 2 bases, and 11 bases separated the two germline ends. Here the CDR3 reads CASTMSPNTEAFF. In DNA, the CDR3 is TGTGCCAGCACTATGAGCCCCAACACTGAAGCTTTCTTT. The full variable domain, in which reference TRBV7-9 and TRBJ1-1 provide the parts outside the CDR3, is DTGVSQNPRHKITKRGQNVTFRCDPISEHNRLYWYRQTLGQGPEFLTYFQNEAQLEKSRLLSDRFSAERPKGSFSTLEIQRTEQGDSAMYLCASTMSPNTEAFFGQGTRLTVV.

V is TRBV27 and J is TRBJ2-6; 8 bases match TRBD1. The CDR3 spans 17 residues. From germline, CDR1 is MNHEY and CDR2 SMNVEV (reference sequence). Unmatched junction bases numbered 7, after V lost 4 bases and J lost 2 bases. The CDR3: CASSSSGQAPGANVLTF. As DNA, the CDR3 is TGTGCCAGCAGTTCATCGGGACAGGCTCCTGGGGCCAACGTCCTGACTTTC. Together with reference TRBV27 and TRBJ2-6, the CDR3 gives the full variable domain: EAQVTQNPRYLITVTGKKLTVTCSQNMNHEYMSWYRQDPGLGLRQIYYSMNVEVTDKGDVPEGYKVSRKEKRNFPLILESPSPNQTSLYFCASSSSGQAPGANVLTFGAGSRLTVL.

The genes are TRBV28 and TRBJ2-3, with D unclear. Germline CDR1 MDHEN, CDR2 SYDVKM. There are 13 residues in the CDR3. Trimming left V 6 bases short and J 0 bases short, with 7 bases between. The CDR3 DNA is TGTGCCAGCAGGGTCTCTAGCACAGATACGCAGTATTTT. Its protein is CASRVSSTDTQYF.

V usage is TRBV9 and J usage is TRBJ2-7, with no clear D. There are 15 residues in the CDR3. Germline CDR1 and CDR2: SGDLS and YYNGEE. V shed 4 bases and J shed 4 bases, with 18 bases lying between them. In DNA form, the CDR3 reads TGTGCCAGCAGCCTTCAGGAGCACCACTCTTACGAGCAGTACTTC. This sequence encodes CASSLQEHHSYEQYF. Full variable domain (remainder filled in from reference TRBV9 and TRBJ2-7): DSGVTQTPKHLITATGQRVTLRCSPRSGDLSVYWYQQSLDQGLQFLIQYYNGEERAKGNILERFSAQQFPDLHSELNLSSLELGDSALYFCASSLQEHHSYEQYFGPGTRLTVT.

J is TRBJ1-2 and V is TRBV30, with D possibly being TRBD1 (6 bases). The V gene lost 7 bases and the J gene lost 8 bases, with 14 bases spanning the gap. The CDR3 spans 11 residues. Germline CDR1 reads GTSNPN; CDR2 reads SVGIG (reference sequence). The CDR3 DNA reads as TGTGCCTTAGGGGGGGTAGAGGGCTACACCTTC. The encoded protein is CALGGVEGYTF.

The chain links TRBV2 to TRBJ1-2, with D unresolved. Trimming took 2 bases from V and 5 from J, leaving 15 bases between them. The CDR3 consists of 15 residues. CDR1 SNHLY and CDR2 FYNNEI come from the germline V gene. The CDR3, as DNA: TGTGCCAGCAGTGAATACGGACTGGAGCTATATGGCTACACCTTC. Residues: CASSEYGLELYGYTF.

The V call is TRBV20-1, the J call TRBJ2-3, with 7 positions matching TRBD2. Germline CDR1 reads DFQATT; CDR2 reads SNEGSKA (reference sequence). V gave up 7 bases and J gave up 4 bases; unmatched junction bases: 8. This CDR3 spans 13 amino acids. The CDR3 nucleotides read TGCAGTGGGGAGGGCGGGGTCTCAGATACGCAGTATTTT. Its translation is CSGEGGVSDTQYF.

The V and J genes are TRBV27 and TRBJ1-2, with D possibly matching TRBD1 (5 bases). Germline values: CDR1 MNHEY, CDR2 SMNVEV (reference sequence). The CDR3 is 16 amino acids. Trimming removed 5 bases from V and 2 bases from J, with 18 bases in between. In DNA, the CDR3 is TGTGCCAGCAGTCCTCACACGACAGTGAGCAACTATGGCTACACCTTC. This translates into CASSPHTTVSNYGYTF.

The chain employs TRBV12-3 or TRBV12-4 and TRBJ2-7, with 9 nucleotides matching TRBD2. Germline trimming cut 5 bases from V and 5 bases from J; bases unmatched to any gene: 7. This CDR3 comprises 14 residues. Written as DNA, the CDR3 is TGTGCCAGCAGTACGGCGGGGGGGGCGGACGAGCAGTACTTC. Its translation is CASSTAGGADEQYF.

V is TRBV30 and J is TRBJ1-1; the D is unclear. Trimming shortened V by 0 bases and J by 6 bases, and 14 bases separated the two germline ends. The length of the CDR3 is 14 residues. Germline V gene lookup returns CDR1 GTSNPN and CDR2 SVGIG (reference sequence). The CDR3 bases are TGTGCCTGGAGTGTACGAAGGGCAGCCCCTGAAGCTTTCTTT. As protein: CAWSVRRAAPEAFF.

Remarks on this clonotype: A junction boundary mismatches the germline segment, possibly from a read error. The chain is built from TRBV27 and TRBJ1-5; the D gene is possibly TRBD1 (5 bases). CDR3 length: 16 residues. The germline gives CDR1 MNHEY, CDR2 SMNVEV (reference sequence). The CDR3 loop is CASRLFGQGGSGPQHF. In nucleotides, the CDR3 is TGTGCCAGCAGGTTATTTGGGCAGGGAGGTAGCGGGCCCCAGCATTTT.

The V gene is TRBV21-1, the J gene TRBJ2-5; the table's D call TRBD1 went unverified against the DNA. TRBV21-1 is a pseudogene segment. CDR3 size: 15 residues. CDR3 sequence (DNA): TGTGCCAGCAGCAAAGGTGATGGGGGGCAAGAGACCCAGTACTTC. It codes for CASSKGDGGQETQYF.

A single count supports this clonotype. The chain joins TRBV5-1 to TRBJ2-5, with D maybe TRBD2 (5 bases). Germline assignment: CDR1 SGHRS and CDR2 YFSETQ. The CDR3 length is 14 residues. With 1 base removed from V and 2 bases from J, the gap between germline ends came to 9 bases. CDR3 amino acids: CASSLTGKQETQYF. DNA for the CDR3: TGCGCCAGCAGCTTGACGGGGAAACAAGAGACCCAGTACTTC.

The rearrangement joins TRBV7-9 to TRBJ1-6; the D gene is possibly TRBD1 (6 bases). V was cut by 1 base and J by 7 bases, with 11 bases left in between. The germline CDR1 and CDR2 sequences are SEHNR and FQNEAQ (reference sequence). The CDR3 runs 15 residues. The CDR3 nucleotides read TGTGCCAGCAGCTTAGGGGGGCGAGAAAATTCACCCCTCCACTTT. Its protein product is CASSLGGRENSPLHF.

The CDR3 nucleotides read TGTGCCAGCGGAGATACAGGGCGTACTGGAAACACCATATATTTT. Amino acids: CASGDTGRTGNTIYF. The chain is built from TRBV6-6 and TRBJ1-3; tentatively, D is TRBD1 (6 bases). The germline V gene encodes CDR1 MNHNY and CDR2 SVGAGI (reference sequence). This CDR3 has 15 amino acids. Trimming shortened V by 8 bases and J by 2 bases, and 16 bases separated the two germline ends.

The sample holds one count of this clonotype. The chain employs TRBV28 and TRBJ1-1, with unresolved D. This CDR3 is 12 amino acids long. V dropped 6 bases and J dropped 4 bases, with 9 bases sitting between them. The V gene's germline CDR1 is MDHEN and CDR2 SYDVKM. In DNA, the CDR3 is TGTGCCAGCAGGGGATCTCGCACTGAAGCTTTCTTT. This codes for CASRGSRTEAFF.

The CDR3 reads CASSLGDPNADTQYF. CDR3 nucleotide sequence: TGCGCCAGCAGCTTGGGGGACCCTAACGCAGATACGCAGTATTTT. The J gene is TRBJ2-3, the V gene TRBV5-1; D tentatively fits TRBD1 or TRBD2 (5 bases each). CDR1 and CDR2 from the germline V gene are SGHRS and YFSETQ. This CDR3 has 15 residues. V was clipped by 0 bases and J by 4 bases, with 12 bases between them. Combining the CDR3 with reference TRBV5-1 and TRBJ2-3 gives the whole variable domain KAGVTQTPRYLIKTRGQQVTLSCSPISGHRSVSWYQQTPGQGLQFLFEYFSETQRNKGNFPGRFSGRQFSNSRSEMNVSTLELGDSALYLCASSLGDPNADTQYFGPGTRLTVL.

This clonotype was observed a few times. The chain is built from TRBV11-1 and TRBJ2-3, with 9 bases lining up with TRBD2. The V and J ends lost 7 bases and 1 base, in that order; junction bases with no gene match: 9. Germline-derived CDR1 and CDR2 are SGHAT and FQDESV (reference sequence). The CDR3 is made up of 16 amino acids. The CDR3 DNA reads as TGTGCCAGCACCCGTAGACTAGCGGACCGCACAGATACGCAGTATTTT. Its protein is CASTRRLADRTDTQYF.

The V gene is TRBV5-1, the J gene TRBJ2-3; D gene uncertain. The CDR3 sequence is 15 residues long. Trimming stripped 0 bases from V and 0 bases from J, with 8 bases between. CDR1 is SGHRS, CDR2 YFSETQ, per germline. The CDR3, as DNA: TGCGCCAGCAGCTTGGTACCGGACAGCACAGATACGCAGTATTTT. It encodes CASSLVPDSTDTQYF.